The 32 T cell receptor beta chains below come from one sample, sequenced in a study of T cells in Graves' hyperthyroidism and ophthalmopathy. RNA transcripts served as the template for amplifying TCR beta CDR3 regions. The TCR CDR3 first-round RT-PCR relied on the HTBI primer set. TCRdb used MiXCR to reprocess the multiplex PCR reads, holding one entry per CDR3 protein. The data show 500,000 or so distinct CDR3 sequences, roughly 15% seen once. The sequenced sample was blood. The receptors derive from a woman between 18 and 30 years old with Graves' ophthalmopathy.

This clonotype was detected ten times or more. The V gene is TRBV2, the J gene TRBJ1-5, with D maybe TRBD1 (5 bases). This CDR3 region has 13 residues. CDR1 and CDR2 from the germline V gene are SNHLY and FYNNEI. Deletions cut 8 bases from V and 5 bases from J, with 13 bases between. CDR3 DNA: TGTGCCAGCTCCATACAGGTGGATCAGCCCCAGCATTTT. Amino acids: CASSIQVDQPQHF.

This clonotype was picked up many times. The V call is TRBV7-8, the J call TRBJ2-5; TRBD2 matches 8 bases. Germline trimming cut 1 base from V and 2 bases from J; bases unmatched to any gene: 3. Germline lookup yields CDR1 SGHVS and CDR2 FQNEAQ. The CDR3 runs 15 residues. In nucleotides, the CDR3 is TGTGCCAGCAGCTTAGGAGCTAGCGGGCAAGAGACCCAGTACTTC. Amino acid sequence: CASSLGASGQETQYF.

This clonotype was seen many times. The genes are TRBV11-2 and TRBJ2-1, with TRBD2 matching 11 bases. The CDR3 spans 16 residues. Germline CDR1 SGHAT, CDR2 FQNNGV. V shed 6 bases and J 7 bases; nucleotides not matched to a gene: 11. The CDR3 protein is CASRPSLAGGLNEQFF. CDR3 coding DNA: TGTGCCAGCAGACCCAGTCTAGCGGGAGGTTTGAATGAGCAGTTCTTC.

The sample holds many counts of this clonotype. As DNA, the CDR3 is TGTGCCAGCAGCTCCGGGACTAGCGGGAGCACAGATACGCAGTATTTT. Protein product: CASSSGTSGSTDTQYF. The V gene is TRBV28, the J gene TRBJ2-3, with 12 bases matching TRBD2. Looked up from germline, CDR1 is MDHEN and CDR2 is SYDVKM. Unmatched junction bases numbered 4, after V lost 6 bases and J lost 0 bases. This CDR3 has 16 residues.

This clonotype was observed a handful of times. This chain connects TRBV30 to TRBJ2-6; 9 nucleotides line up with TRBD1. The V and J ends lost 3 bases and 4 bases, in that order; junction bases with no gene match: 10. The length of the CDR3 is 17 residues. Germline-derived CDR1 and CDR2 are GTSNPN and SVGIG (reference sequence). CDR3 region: CAWRGWGQGPGANVLTF. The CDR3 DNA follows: TGTGCCTGGAGGGGGTGGGGACAGGGACCGGGGGCCAACGTCCTGACTTTC.

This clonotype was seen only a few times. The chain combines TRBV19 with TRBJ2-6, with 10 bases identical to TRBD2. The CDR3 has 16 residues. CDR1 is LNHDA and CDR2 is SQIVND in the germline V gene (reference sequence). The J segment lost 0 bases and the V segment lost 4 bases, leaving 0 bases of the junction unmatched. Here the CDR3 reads CASSTSGSSGANVLTF. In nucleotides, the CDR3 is TGTGCCAGTAGTACTAGCGGGAGCTCTGGGGCCAACGTCCTGACTTTC.

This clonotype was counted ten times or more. In DNA form, the CDR3 reads TGTGCCAGCAGCCGAACAGGGGCTGAGCAGTTCTTC. It translates to CASSRTGAEQFF. This chain joins TRBV3-1 and TRBJ2-1; 7 bases agree with TRBD1. CDR1 and CDR2 from the germline V gene are LGHDT and YNNKEL (reference sequence). CDR3 length: 12 residues. After removal of 4 bases from V and 9 bases from J, the junction contained 3 bases not matched to a gene.

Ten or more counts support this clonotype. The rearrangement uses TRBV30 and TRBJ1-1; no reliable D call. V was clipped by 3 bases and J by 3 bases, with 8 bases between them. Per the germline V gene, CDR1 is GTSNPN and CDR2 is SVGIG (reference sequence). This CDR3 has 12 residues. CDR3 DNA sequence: TGTGCCTGGAGCCCCCGGGACACTGAAGCTTTCTTT. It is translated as CAWSPRDTEAFF.

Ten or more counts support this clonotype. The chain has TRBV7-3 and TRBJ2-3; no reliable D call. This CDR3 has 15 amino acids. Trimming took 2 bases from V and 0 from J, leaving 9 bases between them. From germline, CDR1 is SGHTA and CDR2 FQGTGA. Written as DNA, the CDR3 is TGTGCCAGCAGCTTAGTGGCAGTGAGCACAGATACGCAGTATTTT. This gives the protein CASSLVAVSTDTQYF. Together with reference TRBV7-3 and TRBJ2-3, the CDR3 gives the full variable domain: GAGVSQTPSNKVTEKGKYVELRCDPISGHTALYWYRQSLGQGPEFLIYFQGTGAADDSGLPNDRFFAVRPEGSVSTLKIQRTERGDSAVYLCASSLVAVSTDTQYFGPGTRLTVL.

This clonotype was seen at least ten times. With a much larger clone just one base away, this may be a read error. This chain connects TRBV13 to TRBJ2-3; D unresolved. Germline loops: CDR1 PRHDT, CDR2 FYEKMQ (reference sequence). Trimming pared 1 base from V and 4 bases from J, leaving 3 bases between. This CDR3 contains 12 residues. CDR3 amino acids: CASSLASDTQYF. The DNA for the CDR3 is TGTGCCAGCAGCTTAGCCTCAGATACGCAGTATTTT.

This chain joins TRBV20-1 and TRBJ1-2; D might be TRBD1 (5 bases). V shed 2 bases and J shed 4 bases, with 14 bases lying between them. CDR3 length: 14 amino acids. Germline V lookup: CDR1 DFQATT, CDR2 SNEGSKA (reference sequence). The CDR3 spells CSARSGGGFYGYTF. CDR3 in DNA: TGCAGTGCTAGATCTGGGGGGGGGTTCTATGGCTACACCTTC.

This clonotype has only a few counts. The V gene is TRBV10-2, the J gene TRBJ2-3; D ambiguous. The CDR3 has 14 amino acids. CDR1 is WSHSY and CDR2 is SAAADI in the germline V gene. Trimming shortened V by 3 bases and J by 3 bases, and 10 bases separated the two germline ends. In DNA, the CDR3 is TGCGCCAGCAGTGAAAGTAGCCCTACAGATACGCAGTATTTT. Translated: CASSESSPTDTQYF.

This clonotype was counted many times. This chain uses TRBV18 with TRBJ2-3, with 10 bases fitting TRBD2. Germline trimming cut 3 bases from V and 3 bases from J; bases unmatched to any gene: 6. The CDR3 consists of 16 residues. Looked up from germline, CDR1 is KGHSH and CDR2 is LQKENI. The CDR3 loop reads CASSPLLAGKTDTQYF. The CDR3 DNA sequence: TGTGCCAGCTCACCGCTACTAGCGGGGAAGACAGATACGCAGTATTTT. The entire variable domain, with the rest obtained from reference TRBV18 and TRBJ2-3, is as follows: NAGVMQNPRHLVRRRGQEARLRCSPMKGHSHVYWYRQLPEEGLKFMVYLQKENIIDESGMPKERFSAEFPKEGPSILRIQQVVRGDSAAYFCASSPLLAGKTDTQYFGPGTRLTVL.

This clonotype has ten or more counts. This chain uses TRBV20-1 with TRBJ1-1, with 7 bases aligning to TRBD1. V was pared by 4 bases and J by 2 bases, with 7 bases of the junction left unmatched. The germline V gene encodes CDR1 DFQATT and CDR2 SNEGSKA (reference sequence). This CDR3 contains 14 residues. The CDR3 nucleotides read TGCAGTGCTACGACGGGACAGATAAACACTGAAGCTTTCTTT. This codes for CSATTGQINTEAFF.

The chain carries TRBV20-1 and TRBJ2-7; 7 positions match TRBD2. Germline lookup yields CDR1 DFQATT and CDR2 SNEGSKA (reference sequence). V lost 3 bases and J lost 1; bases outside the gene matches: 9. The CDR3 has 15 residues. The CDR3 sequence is CSARARGVRSYEQYF. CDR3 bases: TGCAGTGCTAGGGCCCGGGGGGTTAGGTCCTACGAGCAGTACTTC.

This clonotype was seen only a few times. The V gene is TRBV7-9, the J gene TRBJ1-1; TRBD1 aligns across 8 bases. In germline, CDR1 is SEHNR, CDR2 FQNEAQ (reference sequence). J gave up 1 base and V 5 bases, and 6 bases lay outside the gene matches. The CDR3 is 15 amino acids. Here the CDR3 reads CASSARQGKNTEAFF. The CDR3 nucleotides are TGTGCCAGCAGCGCAAGACAGGGGAAGAACACTGAAGCTTTCTTT.

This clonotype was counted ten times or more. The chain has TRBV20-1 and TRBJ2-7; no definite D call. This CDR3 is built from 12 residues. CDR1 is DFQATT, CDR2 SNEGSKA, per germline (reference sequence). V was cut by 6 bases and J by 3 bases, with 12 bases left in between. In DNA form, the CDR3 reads TGCAGTGCCCCCCAAACAGACTACGAGCAGTACTTC. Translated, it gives CSAPQTDYEQYF.

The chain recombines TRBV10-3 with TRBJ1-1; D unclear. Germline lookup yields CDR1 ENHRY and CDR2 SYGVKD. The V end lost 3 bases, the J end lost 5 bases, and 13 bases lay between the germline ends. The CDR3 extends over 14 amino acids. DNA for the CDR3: TGTGCCATCAGTGACGTCGTTATGGGGACTGAAGCTTTCTTT. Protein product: CAISDVVMGTEAFF.

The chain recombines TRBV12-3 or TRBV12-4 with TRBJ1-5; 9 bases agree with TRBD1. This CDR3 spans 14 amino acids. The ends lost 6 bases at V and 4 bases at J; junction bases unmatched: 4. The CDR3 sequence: CASRPGQGNQPQHF. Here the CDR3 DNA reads TGTGCCAGCAGGCCGGGACAGGGTAATCAGCCCCAGCATTTT.

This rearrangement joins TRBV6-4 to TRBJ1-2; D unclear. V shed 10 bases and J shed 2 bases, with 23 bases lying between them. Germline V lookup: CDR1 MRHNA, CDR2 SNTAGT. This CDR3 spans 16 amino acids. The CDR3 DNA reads TGTGCCAACACGGCGGGGATGCAGGAGCCAAACTATGGCTACACCTTC. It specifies CANTAGMQEPNYGYTF.

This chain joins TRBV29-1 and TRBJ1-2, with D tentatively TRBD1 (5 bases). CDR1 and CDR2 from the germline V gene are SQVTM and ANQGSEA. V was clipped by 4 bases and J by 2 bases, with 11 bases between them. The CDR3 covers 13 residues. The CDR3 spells CSVVGTLNYGYTF. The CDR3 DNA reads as TGCAGCGTTGTAGGGACCCTGAACTATGGCTACACCTTC.

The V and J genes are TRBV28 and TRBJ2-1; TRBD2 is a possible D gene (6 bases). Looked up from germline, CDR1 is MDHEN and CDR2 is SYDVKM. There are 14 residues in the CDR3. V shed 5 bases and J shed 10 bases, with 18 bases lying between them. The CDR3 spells CASSPGTSSMEQFF. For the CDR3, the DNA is TGTGCCAGCAGTCCCGGGACTTCTTCTATGGAGCAGTTCTTC. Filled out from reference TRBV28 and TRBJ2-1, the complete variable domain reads DVKVTQSSRYLVKRTGEKVFLECVQDMDHENMFWYRQDPGLGLRLIYFSYDVKMKEKGDIPEGYSVSREKKERFSLILESASTNQTSMYLCASSPGTSSMEQFFGPGTRLTVL.

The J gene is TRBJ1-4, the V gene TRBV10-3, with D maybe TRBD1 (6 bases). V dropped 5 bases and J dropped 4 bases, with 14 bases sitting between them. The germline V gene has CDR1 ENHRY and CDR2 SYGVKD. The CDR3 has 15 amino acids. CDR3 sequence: CAISSGGQHNEKLFF. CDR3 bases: TGTGCCATCAGTTCCGGTGGACAGCATAATGAAAAACTGTTTTTT.

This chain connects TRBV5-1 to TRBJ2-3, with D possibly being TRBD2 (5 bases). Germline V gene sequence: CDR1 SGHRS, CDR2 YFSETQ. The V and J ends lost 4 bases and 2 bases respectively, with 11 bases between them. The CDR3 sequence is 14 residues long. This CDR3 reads CASSPRRDTDTQYF. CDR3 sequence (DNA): TGCGCCAGCAGCCCCCGACGGGACACAGATACGCAGTATTTT.

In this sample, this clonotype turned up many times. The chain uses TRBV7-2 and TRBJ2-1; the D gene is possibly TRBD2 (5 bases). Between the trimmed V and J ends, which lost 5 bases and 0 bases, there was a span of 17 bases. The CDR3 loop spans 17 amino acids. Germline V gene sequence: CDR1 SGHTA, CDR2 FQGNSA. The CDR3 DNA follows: TGTGCCAGCAGCCCGGACTGGGCAGGTAGCTCCTACAATGAGCAGTTCTTC. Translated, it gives CASSPDWAGSSYNEQFF.

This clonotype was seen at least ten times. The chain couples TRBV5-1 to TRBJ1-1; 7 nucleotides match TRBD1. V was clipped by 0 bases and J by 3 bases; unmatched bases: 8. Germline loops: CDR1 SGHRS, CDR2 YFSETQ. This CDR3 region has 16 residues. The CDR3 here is CASSLGVEGADTEAFF. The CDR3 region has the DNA TGCGCCAGCAGCTTGGGTGTGGAGGGGGCGGACACTGAAGCTTTCTTT.

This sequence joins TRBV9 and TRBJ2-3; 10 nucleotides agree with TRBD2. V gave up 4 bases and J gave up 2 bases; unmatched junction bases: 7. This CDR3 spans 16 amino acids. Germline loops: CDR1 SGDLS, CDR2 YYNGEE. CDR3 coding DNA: TGTGCCAGCAGCAAAACCGGGACTAGCGACACAGATACGCAGTATTTT. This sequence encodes CASSKTGTSDTDTQYF.

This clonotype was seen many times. The CDR3 reads CASSSGGWGTDTQYF. The CDR3 DNA reads TGTGCCAGCAGCTCGGGAGGGTGGGGCACAGATACGCAGTATTTT. The rearrangement joins TRBV7-3 to TRBJ2-3, with 8 bases identical to TRBD2. Germline trimming cut 4 bases from V and 1 base from J; bases unmatched to any gene: 4. CDR3 length: 15 residues. The germline gives CDR1 SGHTA, CDR2 FQGTGA. The full variable domain, in which reference TRBV7-3 and TRBJ2-3 provide the parts outside the CDR3, is GAGVSQTPSNKVTEKGKYVELRCDPISGHTALYWYRQSLGQGPEFLIYFQGTGAADDSGLPNDRFFAVRPEGSVSTLKIQRTERGDSAVYLCASSSGGWGTDTQYFGPGTRLTVL.

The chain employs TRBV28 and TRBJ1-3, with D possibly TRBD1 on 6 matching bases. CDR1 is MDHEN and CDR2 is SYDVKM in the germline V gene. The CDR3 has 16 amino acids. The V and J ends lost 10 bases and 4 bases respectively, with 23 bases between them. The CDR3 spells CATAEGRGLGGNTIYF. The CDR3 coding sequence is TGTGCCACCGCGGAGGGGCGGGGGCTAGGGGGAAACACCATATATTTT.

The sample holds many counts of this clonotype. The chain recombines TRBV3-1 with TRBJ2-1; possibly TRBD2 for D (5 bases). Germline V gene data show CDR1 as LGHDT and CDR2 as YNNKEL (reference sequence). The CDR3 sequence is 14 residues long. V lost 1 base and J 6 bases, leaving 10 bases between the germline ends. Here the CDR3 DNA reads TGTGCCAGCAGCCAAGCAGCGGCCGGCAATGAGCAGTTCTTC. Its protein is CASSQAAAGNEQFF.

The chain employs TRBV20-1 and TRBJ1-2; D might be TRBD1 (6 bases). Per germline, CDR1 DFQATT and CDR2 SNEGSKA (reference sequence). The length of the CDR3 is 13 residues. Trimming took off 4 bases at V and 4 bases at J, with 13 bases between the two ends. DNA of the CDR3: TGCAGTGCTACGACGGACAGCCTCTATGGCTACACCTTC. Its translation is CSATTDSLYGYTF.

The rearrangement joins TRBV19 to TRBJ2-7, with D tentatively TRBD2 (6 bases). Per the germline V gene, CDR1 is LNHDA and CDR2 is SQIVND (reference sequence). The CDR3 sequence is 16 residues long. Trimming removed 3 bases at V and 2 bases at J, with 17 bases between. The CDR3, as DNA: TGTGCCAGTAGTATTGGGGGTAGCGGCCGTACCTACGAGCAGTACTTC. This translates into CASSIGGSGRTYEQYF.